The 22 T cell receptor beta chains below all came from one sample that was sequenced in a study of blood T cell repertoires in COVID-19. This table comes from immunoSEQ multiplex PCR, and its TCRdb copy is limited to in-frame clones, with some not included. The table has under 250,000 clones, 65% to 85% seen once. The sample was peripheral blood. Receptor source: a man aged 50-60 years with active or convalescent COVID-19.

The rearrangement joins TRBV30 to TRBJ2-1; the match to TRBD2 covers 9 bases. The CDR3 is 16 residues long. The V gene's germline CDR1 is GTSNPN and CDR2 SVGIG (reference sequence). Trimming removed 3 bases from V and 0 bases from J; junction bases left unmatched: 6. Here the CDR3 DNA reads TGTGCCTGGAGGCCCCTAGCGGGGAGCTCCTACAATGAGCAGTTCTTC. Protein sequence: CAWRPLAGSSYNEQFF.

The chain combines TRBV10-3 with TRBJ1-4; 7 bases match TRBD1. There are 14 residues in the CDR3. Germline V gene data show CDR1 as ENHRY and CDR2 as SYGVKD. With 5 bases clipped from V and 5 bases from J, the junction kept 5 bases outside the gene matches. This chain's CDR3 is CAISTGVYNEKLFF. CDR3 coding DNA: TGTGCCATCAGTACAGGGGTTTACAATGAAAAACTGTTTTTT.

The rearrangement uses TRBV5-5 and TRBJ2-1, with D possibly TRBD1 on 6 matching bases. Germline CDR1 and CDR2: SGHKS and YYEKEE (reference sequence). V was cut by 6 bases and J by 3 bases, with 10 bases left in between. This CDR3 has 13 residues. The CDR3 loop is CASNAQGYNEQFF. In DNA, the CDR3 is TGTGCCAGCAACGCACAGGGCTACAATGAGCAGTTCTTC.

The rearrangement links TRBV3-1 (or the pseudogene TRBV3-2) to TRBJ1-1, with a weak D call TRBD1 (6 bases). Looked up from germline, CDR1 is LGHDT and CDR2 is YNNKEL (reference sequence). The germline V and J ends were trimmed by 4 bases and 7 bases, with 13 bases remaining between them. The CDR3 has 13 residues. DNA of the CDR3: TGTGCCAGCAGCCGCCAGGCAGGGGATGAAGCTTTCTTT. Protein: CASSRQAGDEAFF.

This sequence joins TRBV18 and TRBJ2-4; perhaps TRBD1 as D (6 bases). The CDR3 spans 16 residues. V was shortened by 3 bases and J by 0 bases, with 12 bases between the two germline ends. Germline loops: CDR1 KGHSH, CDR2 LQKENI. The CDR3 nucleotides read TGTGCCAGCTCACCTGGGGGCAACCTAGCCAAAAACATTCAGTACTTC. Its protein product is CASSPGGNLAKNIQYF. Complete variable domain (other parts from reference TRBV18 and TRBJ2-4): NAGVMQNPRHLVRRRGQEARLRCSPMKGHSHVYWYRQLPEEGLKFMVYLQKENIIDESGMPKERFSAEFPKEGPSILRIQQVVRGDSAAYFCASSPGGNLAKNIQYFGAGTRLSVL.

The chain links TRBV4-1 to TRBJ1-2, with 7 positions matching TRBD1. Germline V gene data show CDR1 as MGHRA and CDR2 as YSYEKL. The CDR3 length is 18 residues. Trimming at V came to 8 bases and at J to 4 bases, leaving 22 bases not matched to a gene. DNA for the CDR3: TGCGCCAGCGCGGCTGGGGTAATACAGGGGAACGGGGGCTATGGCTACACCTTC. Translated, it gives CASAAGVIQGNGGYGYTF.

The chain combines TRBV7-8 with TRBJ2-1, with 12 positions matching TRBD2. The CDR3 is 20 residues long. Germline-derived CDR1 and CDR2 are SGHVS and FQNEAQ. Losses at the gene ends were 6 bases for V and 6 bases for J; bases not matched to a gene: 21. This chain's CDR3 is CASSPRLAGAIKGGINEQFF. DNA for the CDR3: TGTGCCAGCAGTCCTCGACTAGCGGGAGCGATTAAAGGTGGGATCAATGAGCAGTTCTTC. Full variable domain (rest looked up from reference TRBV7-8 and TRBJ2-1): GAGVSQSPRYKVAKRGQDVALRCDPISGHVSLFWYQQALGQGPEFLTYFQNEAQLDKSGLPSDRFFAERPEGSVSTLKIQRTQQEDSAVYLCASSPRLAGAIKGGINEQFFGPGTRLTVL.

The chain is built from TRBV11-3 and TRBJ2-1, with D possibly TRBD2 on 5 matching bases. The CDR3 is made up of 16 amino acids. The germline gives CDR1 SGHNT, CDR2 YENEEA. Trimming removed 2 bases from V and 4 bases from J, with 15 bases in between. In DNA form, the CDR3 reads TGTGCCAGCAGCTTAAGGCCTCGCGGGCCGTACAATGAGCAGTTCTTC. Its translation is CASSLRPRGPYNEQFF.

This chain links TRBV5-1 with TRBJ1-5; 11 bases agree with TRBD1. The CDR3 has 15 residues. Trimming took 0 bases from V and 7 from J; bases not matched to a gene: 3. CDR1 and CDR2 from the germline V gene are SGHRS and YFSETQ. The CDR3 is CASSLGTGGGQPQHF. The CDR3 DNA reads TGCGCCAGCAGCTTGGGGACAGGGGGCGGACAGCCCCAGCATTTT.

This sequence joins TRBV28 and TRBJ1-6, with 9 bases matching TRBD1. CDR1 is MDHEN, CDR2 SYDVKM, per germline. The CDR3 is 14 amino acids. V was pared by 7 bases and J by 6 bases, with 4 bases of the junction left unmatched. The CDR3 reads CASTGQGFNSPLHF. The CDR3 DNA reads TGTGCCAGCACGGGACAGGGCTTTAATTCACCCCTCCACTTT.

The CDR3 bases are TGTGCCAGCAGACGGGACTTAGCGAGTCTCCAAGAGACCCAGTACTTC. Its protein is CASRRDLASLQETQYF. This chain connects TRBV27 to TRBJ2-5, with D tentatively TRBD2 (6 bases). CDR3 length equals 16 residues. The germline V and J ends were trimmed by 6 bases and 1 base, with 18 bases remaining between them. Germline CDR1 MNHEY, CDR2 SMNVEV (reference sequence).

This clone was picked up one time. This chain uses TRBV9 with TRBJ2-1; 7 bases are shared with TRBD2. The CDR3 sequence is 15 residues long. Trimming took 4 bases from V and 4 from J; bases not matched to a gene: 8. Germline loops: CDR1 SGDLS, CDR2 YYNGEE. The CDR3 DNA follows: TGTGCCAGCAGCTTGTCCGGGACTATATACAATGAGCAGTTCTTC. Encoded protein: CASSLSGTIYNEQFF.

The chain uses TRBV19 and TRBJ1-1; a possible D gene is TRBD1 (6 bases). The CDR3 spans 13 residues. Trimming pared 7 bases from V and 8 bases from J, leaving 17 bases between. Germline CDR1 is LNHDA and CDR2 is SQIVND (reference sequence). CDR3 in amino acids: CASMHRATREAFF. CDR3 coding DNA: TGTGCCAGTATGCACAGGGCCACTCGGGAAGCTTTCTTT.

The chain has TRBV18 and TRBJ2-1, with D possibly matching TRBD2 (5 bases). The CDR3 loop spans 17 amino acids. Germline V gene lookup returns CDR1 KGHSH and CDR2 LQKENI. Trimming shortened V by 1 base and J by 6 bases, and 19 bases separated the two germline ends. In DNA, the CDR3 is TGTGCCAGCTCACCACGAGTCGTGGCCCAGAGCGGCAATGAGCAGTTCTTC. Protein sequence: CASSPRVVAQSGNEQFF.

This chain uses TRBV27 with TRBJ1-6; D gene uncertain. CDR3 size: 12 residues. Germline-derived CDR1 and CDR2 are MNHEY and SMNVEV (reference sequence). V gave up 6 bases and J gave up 12 bases, with 12 bases separating them. CDR3 bases: TGTGCCAGCAGGGAGGGCTCCCGACCCCTCCACTTT. It encodes CASREGSRPLHF.

The chain couples TRBV7-2 to TRBJ2-3; 12 positions match TRBD2. With V trimmed by 0 bases and J by 3 bases, 4 bases remained unmatched. Germline V gene data show CDR1 as SGHTA and CDR2 as FQGNSA. This CDR3 spans 17 amino acids. CDR3 loop: CASSLAGTSGLTDTQYF. CDR3 nucleotide sequence: TGTGCCAGCAGCTTAGCCGGGACTAGCGGGCTTACAGATACGCAGTATTTT.

The chain couples TRBV7-9 to TRBJ1-1; D unresolved. This CDR3 region has 13 residues. The germline V gene encodes CDR1 SEHNR and CDR2 FQNEAQ (reference sequence). V was trimmed by 1 base and J by 2 bases, leaving 5 bases between them. As DNA, the CDR3 is TGTGCCAGCAGCTTAGTGGCCAACACTGAAGCTTTCTTT. It specifies CASSLVANTEAFF.

The chain combines TRBV2 with TRBJ1-4, with TRBD1 as a possible D gene (5 bases). CDR1 is SNHLY, CDR2 FYNNEI, per germline. V was pared by 7 bases and J by 5 bases, with 14 bases between. The CDR3 totals 14 residues. CDR3 amino acids: CASMTGHVNEKLFF. Written as DNA, the CDR3 is TGTGCCAGCATGACTGGACACGTCAATGAAAAACTGTTTTTT.

There are a few counts of this clone. The gene calls are TRBV6-5 and TRBJ1-2, with 7 nucleotides matching TRBD1. The CDR3 totals 12 residues. Unmatched junction bases numbered 6, after V lost 6 bases and J lost 8 bases. Germline CDR1 is MNHEY and CDR2 is SVGAGI. CDR3 DNA: TGTGCCAGCAGGCGAACAGGGGAAGGCTACACCTTC. It specifies CASRRTGEGYTF.

The chain couples TRBV3-1 (or the pseudogene TRBV3-2) to TRBJ2-7, with D possibly being TRBD1 (6 bases). CDR3 length: 14 residues. Germline loops: CDR1 LGHDT, CDR2 YNNKEL (reference sequence). V dropped 1 base and J dropped 3 bases, with 10 bases sitting between them. The CDR3 nucleotides read TGTGCCAGCAGCCAAGCGACAGGTGGCTACGAGCAGTACTTC. This encodes CASSQATGGYEQYF.

Concerning this clone: Other DNA sequences in the same sample also yield this CDR3. This chain uses TRBV10-3 with TRBJ2-7; D gene unclear. Germline V gene data show CDR1 as ENHRY and CDR2 as SYGVKD. Trimming cost V 1 base and J 3 bases, with 7 bases left between them. The CDR3 totals 13 residues. CDR3 nucleotide sequence: TGTGCCATCAGTGAGTTCACAGACTACGAGCAGTACTTC. Translating gives CAISEFTDYEQYF.

The chain joins TRBV28 to TRBJ1-1, with 7 positions matching TRBD1. V was pared by 6 bases and J by 2 bases, with 3 bases of the junction left unmatched. Germline-derived CDR1 and CDR2 are MDHEN and SYDVKM. The CDR3 length is 13 residues. The CDR3 DNA sequence: TGTGCCAGCAGGGGGACAGTTAACACTGAAGCTTTCTTT. Protein: CASRGTVNTEAFF.